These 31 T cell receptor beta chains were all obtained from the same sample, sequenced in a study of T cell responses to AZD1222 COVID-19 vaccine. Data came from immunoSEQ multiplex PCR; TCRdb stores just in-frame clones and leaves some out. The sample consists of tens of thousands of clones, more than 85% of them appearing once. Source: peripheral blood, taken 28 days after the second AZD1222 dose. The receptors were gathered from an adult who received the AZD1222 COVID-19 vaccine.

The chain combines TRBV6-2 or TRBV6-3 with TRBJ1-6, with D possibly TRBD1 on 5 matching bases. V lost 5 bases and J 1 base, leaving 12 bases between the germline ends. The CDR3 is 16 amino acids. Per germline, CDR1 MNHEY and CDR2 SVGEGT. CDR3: CASSTREKSYNSPLHF. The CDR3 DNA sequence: TGTGCCAGCAGTACCAGGGAGAAATCCTATAATTCACCCCTCCACTTT.

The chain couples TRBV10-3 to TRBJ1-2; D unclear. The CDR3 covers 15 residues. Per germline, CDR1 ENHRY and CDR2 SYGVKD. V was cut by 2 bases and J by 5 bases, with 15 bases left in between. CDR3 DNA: TGTGCCATCAGTGAGAGAATACGGTTTCGGTATGGCTACACCTTC. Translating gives CAISERIRFRYGYTF.

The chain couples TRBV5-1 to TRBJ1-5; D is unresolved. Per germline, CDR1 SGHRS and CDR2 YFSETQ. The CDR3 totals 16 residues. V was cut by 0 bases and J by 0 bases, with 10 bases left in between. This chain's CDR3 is CASSLEGGLSNQPQHF. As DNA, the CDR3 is TGCGCCAGCAGCTTGGAGGGTGGGCTTAGCAATCAGCCCCAGCATTTT.

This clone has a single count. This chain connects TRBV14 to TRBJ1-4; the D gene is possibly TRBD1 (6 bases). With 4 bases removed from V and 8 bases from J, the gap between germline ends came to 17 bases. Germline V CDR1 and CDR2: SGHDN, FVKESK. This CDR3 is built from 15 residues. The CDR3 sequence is CASSPHKGEIEKLFF. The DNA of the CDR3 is TGTGCCAGCAGCCCCCACAAGGGGGAAATAGAAAAACTGTTTTTT.

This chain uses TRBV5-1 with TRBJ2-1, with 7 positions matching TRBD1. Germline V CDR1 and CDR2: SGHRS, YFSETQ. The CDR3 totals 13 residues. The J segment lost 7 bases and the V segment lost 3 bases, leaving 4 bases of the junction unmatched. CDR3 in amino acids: CASSSTQGNEQFF. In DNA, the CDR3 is TGCGCCAGCAGCTCTACACAGGGGAATGAGCAGTTCTTC.

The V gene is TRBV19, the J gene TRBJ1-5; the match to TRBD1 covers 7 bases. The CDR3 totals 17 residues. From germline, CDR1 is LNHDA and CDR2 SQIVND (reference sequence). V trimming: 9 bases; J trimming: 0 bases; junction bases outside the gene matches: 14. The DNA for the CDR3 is TGTGCCAGCAAGAGCCCTAAAACAGGGGATAGCAATCAGCCCCAGCATTTT. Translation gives CASKSPKTGDSNQPQHF.

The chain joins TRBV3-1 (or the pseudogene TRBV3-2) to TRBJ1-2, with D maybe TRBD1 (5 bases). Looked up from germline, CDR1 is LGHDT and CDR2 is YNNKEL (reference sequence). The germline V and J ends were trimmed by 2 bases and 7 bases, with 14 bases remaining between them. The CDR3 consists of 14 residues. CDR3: CASSQRGRAGGYTF. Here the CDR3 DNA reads TGTGCCAGCAGCCAAAGAGGCAGGGCCGGTGGCTACACCTTC.

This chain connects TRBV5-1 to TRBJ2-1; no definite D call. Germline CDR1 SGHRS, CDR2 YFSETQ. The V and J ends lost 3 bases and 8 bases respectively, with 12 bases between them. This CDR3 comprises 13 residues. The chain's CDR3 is CASSSMDRDEQFF. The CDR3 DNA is TGCGCCAGCAGCTCCATGGACCGGGATGAGCAGTTCTTC.

The CDR3 reads CASTPGQGIGKTRAFF. In DNA form, the CDR3 reads TGTGCCAGCACACCGGGACAGGGGATTGGAAAGACTCGAGCTTTCTTT. V usage is TRBV25-1 and J usage is TRBJ1-1, with 10 nucleotides matching TRBD1. CDR1 is MGHDK and CDR2 is SYGVNS in the germline V gene. The CDR3 loop spans 16 amino acids. V shed 7 bases and J 10 bases; nucleotides not matched to a gene: 18.

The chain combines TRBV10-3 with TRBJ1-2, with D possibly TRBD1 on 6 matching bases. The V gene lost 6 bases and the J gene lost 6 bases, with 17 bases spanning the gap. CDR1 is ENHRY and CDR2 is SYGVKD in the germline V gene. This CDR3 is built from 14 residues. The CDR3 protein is CAIRRQAESDGYTF. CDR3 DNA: TGTGCCATCAGGCGACAGGCGGAATCCGATGGCTACACCTTC.

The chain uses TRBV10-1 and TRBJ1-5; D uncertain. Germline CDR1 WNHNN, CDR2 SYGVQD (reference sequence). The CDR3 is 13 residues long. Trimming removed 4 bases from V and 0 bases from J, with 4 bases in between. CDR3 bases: TGCGCCAGCAGTGTGGGTAGCAATCAGCCCCAGCATTTT. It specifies CASSVGSNQPQHF.

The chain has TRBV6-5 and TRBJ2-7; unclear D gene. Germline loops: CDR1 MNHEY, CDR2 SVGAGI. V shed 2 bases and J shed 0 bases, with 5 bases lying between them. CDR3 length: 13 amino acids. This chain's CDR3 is CASSYGGSYEQYF. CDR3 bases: TGTGCCAGCAGTTACGGTGGCTCCTACGAGCAGTACTTC.

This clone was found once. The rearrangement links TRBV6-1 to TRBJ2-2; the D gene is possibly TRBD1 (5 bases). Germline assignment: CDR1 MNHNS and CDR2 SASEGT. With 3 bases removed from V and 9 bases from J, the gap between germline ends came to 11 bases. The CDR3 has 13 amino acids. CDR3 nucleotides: TGTGCCAGCAGTGACCTAGACAGCAGGGAGCTGTTTTTT. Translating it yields CASSDLDSRELFF.

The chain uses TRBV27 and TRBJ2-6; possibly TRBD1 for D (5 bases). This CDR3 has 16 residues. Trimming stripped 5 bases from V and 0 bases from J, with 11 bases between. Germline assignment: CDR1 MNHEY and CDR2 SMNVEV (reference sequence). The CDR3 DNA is TGTGCCAGCAGTCGGCAGGGTGCCTCTGGGGCCAACGTCCTGACTTTC. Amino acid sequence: CASSRQGASGANVLTF. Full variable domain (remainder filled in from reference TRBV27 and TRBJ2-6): EAQVTQNPRYLITVTGKKLTVTCSQNMNHEYMSWYRQDPGLGLRQIYYSMNVEVTDKGDVPEGYKVSRKEKRNFPLILESPSPNQTSLYFCASSRQGASGANVLTFGAGSRLTVL.

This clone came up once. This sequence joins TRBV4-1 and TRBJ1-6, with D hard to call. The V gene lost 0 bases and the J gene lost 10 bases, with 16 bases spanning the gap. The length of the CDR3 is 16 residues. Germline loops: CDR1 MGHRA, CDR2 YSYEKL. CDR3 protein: CASSQDTDSRGSPLHF. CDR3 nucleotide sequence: TGCGCCAGCAGCCAAGATACGGACTCCCGAGGCTCACCCCTCCACTTT.

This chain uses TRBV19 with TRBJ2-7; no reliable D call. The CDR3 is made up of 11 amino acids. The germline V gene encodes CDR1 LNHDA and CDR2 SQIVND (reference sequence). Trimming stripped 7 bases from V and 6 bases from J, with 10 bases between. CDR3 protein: CASKVGLEQYF. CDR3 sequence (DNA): TGTGCCAGTAAAGTGGGTCTCGAGCAGTACTTC.

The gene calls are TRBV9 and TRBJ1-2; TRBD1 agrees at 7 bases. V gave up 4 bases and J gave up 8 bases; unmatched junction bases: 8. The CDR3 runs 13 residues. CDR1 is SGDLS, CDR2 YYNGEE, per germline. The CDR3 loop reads CASSTSDRRGYTF. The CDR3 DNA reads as TGTGCCAGCAGCACTTCGGACAGGCGGGGCTACACCTTC.

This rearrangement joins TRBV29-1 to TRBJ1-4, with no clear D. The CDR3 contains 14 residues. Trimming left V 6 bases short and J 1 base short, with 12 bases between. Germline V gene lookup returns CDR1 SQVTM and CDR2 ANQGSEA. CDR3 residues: CSVDAPGTNEKLFF. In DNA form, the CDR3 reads TGCAGCGTAGACGCTCCCGGAACTAATGAAAAACTGTTTTTT.

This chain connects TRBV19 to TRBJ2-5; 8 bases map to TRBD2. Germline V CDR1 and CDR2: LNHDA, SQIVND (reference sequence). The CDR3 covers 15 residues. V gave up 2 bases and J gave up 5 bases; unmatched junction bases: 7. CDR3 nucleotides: TGTGCCAGTAGTATAAGAGCGGGAGTGGGTGAGACCCAGTACTTC. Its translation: CASSIRAGVGETQYF.

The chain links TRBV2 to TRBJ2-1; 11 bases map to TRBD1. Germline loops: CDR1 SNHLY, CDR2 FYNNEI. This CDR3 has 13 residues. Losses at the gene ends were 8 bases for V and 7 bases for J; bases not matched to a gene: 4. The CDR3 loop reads CASAGTGGNEQFF. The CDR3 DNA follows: TGTGCCAGCGCCGGGACAGGGGGAAATGAGCAGTTCTTC.

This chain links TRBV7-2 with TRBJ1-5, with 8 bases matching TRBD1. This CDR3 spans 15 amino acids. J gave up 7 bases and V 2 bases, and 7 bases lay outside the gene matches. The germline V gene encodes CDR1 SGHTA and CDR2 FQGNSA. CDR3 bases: TGTGCCAGCAGCTTACATGACAGGGGTCGCCAGCCCCAGCATTTT. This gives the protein CASSLHDRGRQPQHF.

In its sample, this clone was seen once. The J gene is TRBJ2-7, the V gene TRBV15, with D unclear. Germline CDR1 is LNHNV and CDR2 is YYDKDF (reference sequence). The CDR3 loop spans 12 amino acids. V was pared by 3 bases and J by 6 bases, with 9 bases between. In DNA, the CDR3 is TGTGCCACCAGCAGTAGTGAACCCGAGCAGTACTTC. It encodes CATSSSEPEQYF.

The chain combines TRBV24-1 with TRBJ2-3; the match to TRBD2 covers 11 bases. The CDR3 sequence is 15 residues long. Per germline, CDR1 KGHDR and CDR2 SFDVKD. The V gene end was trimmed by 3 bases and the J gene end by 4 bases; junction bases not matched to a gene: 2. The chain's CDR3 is CATSDVAGGPDTQYF. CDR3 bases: TGTGCCACCAGTGATGTAGCGGGAGGGCCAGATACGCAGTATTTT.

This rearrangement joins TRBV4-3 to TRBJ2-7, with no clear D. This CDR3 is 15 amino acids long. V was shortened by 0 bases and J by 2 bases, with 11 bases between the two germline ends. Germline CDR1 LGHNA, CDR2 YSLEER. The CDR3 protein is CASSQDPPGAYEQYF. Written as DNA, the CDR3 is TGCGCCAGCAGCCAAGATCCGCCGGGCGCCTACGAGCAGTACTTC.

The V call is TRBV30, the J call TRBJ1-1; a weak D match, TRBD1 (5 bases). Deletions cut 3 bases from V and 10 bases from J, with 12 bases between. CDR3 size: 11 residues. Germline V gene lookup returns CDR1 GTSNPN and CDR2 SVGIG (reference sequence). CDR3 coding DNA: TGTGCCTGGAGCATGGGGGATGGAGCTTTCTTT. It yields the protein CAWSMGDGAFF.

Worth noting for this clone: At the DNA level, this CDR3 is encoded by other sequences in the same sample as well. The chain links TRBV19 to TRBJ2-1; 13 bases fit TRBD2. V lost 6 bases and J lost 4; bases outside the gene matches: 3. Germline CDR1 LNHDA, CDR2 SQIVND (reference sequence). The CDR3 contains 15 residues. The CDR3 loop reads CASSRTSGGYNEQFF. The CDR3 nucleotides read TGTGCCAGTAGCCGGACTAGCGGGGGATACAATGAGCAGTTCTTC.

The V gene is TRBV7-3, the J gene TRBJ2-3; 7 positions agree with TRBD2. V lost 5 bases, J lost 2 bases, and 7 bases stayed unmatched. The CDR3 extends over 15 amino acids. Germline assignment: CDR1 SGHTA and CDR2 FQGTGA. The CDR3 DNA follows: TGTGCCAGCAGCGGTAGCGGGCCTCCCACAGATACGCAGTATTTT. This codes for CASSGSGPPTDTQYF.

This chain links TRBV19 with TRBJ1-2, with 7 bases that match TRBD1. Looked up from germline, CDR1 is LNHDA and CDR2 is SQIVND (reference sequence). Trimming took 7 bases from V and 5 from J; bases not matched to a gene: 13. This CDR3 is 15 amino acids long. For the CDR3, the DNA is TGTGCCAGTAAAGGGGGCACGGGTTTGGGGTATGGCTACACCTTC. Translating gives CASKGGTGLGYGYTF.

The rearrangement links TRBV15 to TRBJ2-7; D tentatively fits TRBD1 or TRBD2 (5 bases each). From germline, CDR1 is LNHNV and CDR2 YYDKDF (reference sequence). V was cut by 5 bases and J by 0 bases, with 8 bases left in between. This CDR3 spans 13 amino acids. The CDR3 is CATSGTTSYEQYF. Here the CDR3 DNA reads TGTGCCACCAGCGGGACGACCTCCTACGAGCAGTACTTC. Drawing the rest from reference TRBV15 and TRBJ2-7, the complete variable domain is DAMVIQNPRYQVTQFGKPVTLSCSQTLNHNVMYWYQQKSSQAPKLLFHYYDKDFNNEADTPDNFQSRRPNTSFCFLDIRSPGLGDTAMYLCATSGTTSYEQYFGPGTRLTVT.

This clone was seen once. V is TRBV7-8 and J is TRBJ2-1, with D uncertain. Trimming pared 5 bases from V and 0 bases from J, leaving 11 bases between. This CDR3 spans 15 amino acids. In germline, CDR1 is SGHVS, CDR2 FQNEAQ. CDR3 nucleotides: TGTGCCAGCAGCCTCACTCGGAGCTCCTACAATGAGCAGTTCTTC. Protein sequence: CASSLTRSSYNEQFF.

The CDR3 nucleotides read TGTGCCAGCAGTTACGACAGCCCGCACTACTATGGCTACACCTTC. It yields the protein CASSYDSPHYYGYTF. This sequence joins TRBV6-2 or TRBV6-3 and TRBJ1-2; TRBD1 is a possible D gene (5 bases). The CDR3 runs 15 residues. V lost 2 bases and J lost 3, with 13 bases in between. Germline V gives CDR1 MNHEY, CDR2 SVGEGT.